This TCR beta chain was recovered during a study of blood T cell repertoires in COVID-19. Across the study: The United States, Italy and Spain provided the acute and convalescent COVID-19 samples. Sources were T cells, B-cell-depleted T cells, or PBMCs; the material itself was cDNA or gDNA.

This CDR3 has 11 amino acids. Germline V gene data show CDR1 as KGHSH and CDR2 as LQKENI. Trimming left V 5 bases short and J 8 bases short, with 9 bases between. How the authors handled the data: From reference gene primer amplification, estimates of nucleated cell counts were derived. This table comes from immunoSEQ multiplex PCR, and its TCRdb copy is limited to in-frame clones, with some not included. That table furnishes V, J and clone size, whereas the DNA furnished D and trimming. The table lists about 240,000 clones, roughly four fifths of them singletons, with approximately 4.5% in the top ten.

The receptor comes from a woman in her seventies with acute or convalescent COVID-19. Sample: peripheral blood. This chain joins TRBV18 and TRBJ1-1; D uncertain. The chain's CDR3 is CASSSSVEAFF. The DNA for the CDR3 is TGTGCCAGCTCATCTTCGGTCGAAGCTTTCTTT.